One sample yielded the 2 T cell receptor beta chains listed below, sequenced in a study of T-cell memory formation after mild COVID-19. TCRdb re-called the 5' RACE reads through MiXCR, storing one row per CDR3 protein. The sample holds approximately 350,000 distinct CDR3 sequences, 28% seen once. The sequenced sample consisted of PBMCs or a T cell subset sorted from them (not recorded which). These receptors all come from an adult woman who had mild COVID-19 (a few samples of this study predate the infection). Cell type and time point are not known.

This clonotype has a count of ten or more. The chain carries TRBV6-1 and TRBJ2-7; TRBD1 agrees at 9 bases. The CDR3 loop spans 13 amino acids. After removal of 7 bases from V and 3 bases from J, the junction contained 4 bases not matched to a gene. CDR1 and CDR2 from the germline V gene are MNHNS and SASEGT. CDR3 in amino acids: CASTTGQGYEQYF. CDR3 DNA: TGTGCCAGCACCACGGGACAGGGCTACGAGCAGTACTTC.

In its sample, this clonotype was seen a few times. The chain links TRBV4-3 to TRBJ2-1, with 12 bases identical to TRBD2. The trim removed 4 bases at V and 11 bases at J, leaving 6 bases unmatched. The germline V gene has CDR1 LGHNA and CDR2 YSLEER. CDR3 length: 14 residues. In DNA form, the CDR3 reads TGCGCCAGCAGCCCCGGACTAGCGGGATCTCAGCAGTTCTTC. Its translation: CASSPGLAGSQQFF.